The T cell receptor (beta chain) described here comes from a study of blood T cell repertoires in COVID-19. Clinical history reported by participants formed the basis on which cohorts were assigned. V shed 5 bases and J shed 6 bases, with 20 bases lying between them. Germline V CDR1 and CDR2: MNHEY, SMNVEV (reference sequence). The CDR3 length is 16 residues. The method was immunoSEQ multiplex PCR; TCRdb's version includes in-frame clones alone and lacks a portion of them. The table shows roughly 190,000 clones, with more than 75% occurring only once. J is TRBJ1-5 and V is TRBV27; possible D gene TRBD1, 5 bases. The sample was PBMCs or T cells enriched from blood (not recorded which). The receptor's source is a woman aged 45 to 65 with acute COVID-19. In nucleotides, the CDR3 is TGTGCCAGCAGTCCCACCCCCGACAGCCCGAGTCAGCCCCAGCATTTT. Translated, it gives CASSPTPDSPSQPQHF.